The 17 T cell receptor beta chains listed next were all sequenced from one sample in a study of blood T cell repertoires in COVID-19. The assay was immunoSEQ multiplex PCR, and TCRdb's table has in-frame clones only and misses some. The sample includes some 180,000 clones, around 90% of them seen just once. Source material: peripheral blood. The receptors originated from a woman of 80 years or more with COVID-19, enrolled during active disease.

This chain uses TRBV28 with TRBJ2-7; D remains ambiguous. The CDR3 has 13 residues. Germline values: CDR1 MDHEN, CDR2 SYDVKM. The V end lost 3 bases, the J end lost 6 bases, and 12 bases lay between the germline ends. CDR3 sequence (DNA): TGTGCCAGCAGTTTCCCTCCACATGGCGAGCAGTACTTC. Translating it yields CASSFPPHGEQYF.

The V and J genes are TRBV4-3 and TRBJ2-7; D remains unclear. CDR3 length: 13 residues. V was trimmed by 1 base and J by 6 bases, leaving 10 bases between them. Germline CDR1 and CDR2: LGHNA and YSLEER. CDR3 in amino acids: CASSQAPTGEQYF. The CDR3, as DNA: TGCGCCAGCAGCCAAGCTCCCACGGGCGAGCAGTACTTC.

This clone was counted once. The chain uses TRBV7-9 and TRBJ1-1; 9 bases fit TRBD1. CDR3 length equals 13 residues. V lost 6 bases, J lost 4 bases, and 3 bases stayed unmatched. CDR1 and CDR2 from the germline V gene are SEHNR and FQNEAQ (reference sequence). The CDR3 coding sequence is TGTGCCAGCAGACGACAGGGGGTCACTGAAGCTTTCTTT. Amino acid sequence: CASRRQGVTEAFF.

The V gene is TRBV29-1, the J gene TRBJ2-7; weak D call: TRBD2 (5 bases). V lost 4 bases and J 5 bases, leaving 21 bases between the germline ends. Per germline, CDR1 SQVTM and CDR2 ANQGSEA. The CDR3 covers 15 residues. CDR3: CSVGDRSAAGDEQYF. Here the CDR3 DNA reads TGCAGCGTTGGGGATCGGTCTGCGGCCGGGGACGAGCAGTACTTC.

In this sample, this clone turned up a few times. The chain links TRBV19 to TRBJ1-1; no clear D. Per the germline V gene, CDR1 is LNHDA and CDR2 is SQIVND (reference sequence). V was clipped by 4 bases and J by 5 bases, with 17 bases between them. The CDR3 length is 15 residues. CDR3: CASSTGEGFGTEAFF. CDR3 coding DNA: TGTGCCAGTAGTACCGGGGAGGGATTTGGGACTGAAGCTTTCTTT.

The rearrangement links TRBV6-5 to TRBJ2-2; TRBD1 agrees at 8 bases. V was clipped by 6 bases and J by 3 bases; unmatched bases: 3. The CDR3 covers 14 residues. Germline V gives CDR1 MNHEY, CDR2 SVGAGI. CDR3 DNA: TGTGCCAGCAGGACAGGGGCTGACACCGGGGAGCTGTTTTTT. Translating gives CASRTGADTGELFF.

The rearrangement links TRBV28 to TRBJ1-2; a weak D match, TRBD1 (6 bases). The CDR3 length is 14 residues. Looked up from germline, CDR1 is MDHEN and CDR2 is SYDVKM. V was cut by 6 bases and J by 6 bases, with 17 bases left in between. The DNA of the CDR3 is TGTGCCAGCAGCCAGGGCGGACAGAGCCATGGCTACACCTTC. It encodes CASSQGGQSHGYTF.

CDR3 sequence (DNA): TGCGCCAGCAGCCAAGATCGCGCCGCGACGCGGGTTTATGGCTACACCTTC. This codes for CASSQDRAATRVYGYTF. The chain joins TRBV4-3 to TRBJ1-2, with D hard to call. This CDR3 has 17 residues. CDR1 is LGHNA and CDR2 is YSLEER in the germline V gene. The V end lost 0 bases, the J end lost 5 bases, and 19 bases lay between the germline ends.

The rearrangement uses TRBV4-2 and TRBJ1-5; no clear D gene. Germline values: CDR1 LGHNA, CDR2 YNFKEQ. The CDR3 totals 17 residues. Between the trimmed V and J ends, which lost 0 bases and 6 bases, there was a span of 18 bases. This CDR3 reads CASSQESSRAEGQPQHF. As DNA, the CDR3 is TGTGCCAGCAGCCAAGAAAGCTCAAGGGCCGAGGGTCAGCCCCAGCATTTT.

The chain is built from TRBV6-6 and TRBJ2-7, with a tentative D call TRBD2 (6 bases). The CDR3 sequence is 17 residues long. The V end was cut by 6 bases, the J end by 3 bases, with 24 bases between. Germline V CDR1 and CDR2: MNHNY, SVGAGI (reference sequence). The CDR3 DNA is TGTGCCAGCAGCCGACCCGCGCTTAGCGGAGGCCACTACGAGCAGTACTTC. Its protein is CASSRPALSGGHYEQYF.

As DNA, the CDR3 is TGCGCCAGCAGCCCACCGGGACAGGGGAACACTGAAGCTTTCTTT. It specifies CASSPPGQGNTEAFF. This chain connects TRBV4-1 to TRBJ1-1; TRBD1 matches at 9 bases. This CDR3 region has 15 residues. The germline V gene has CDR1 MGHRA and CDR2 YSYEKL. With V trimmed by 4 bases and J by 1 base, 4 bases remained unmatched.

The chain is built from TRBV19 and TRBJ1-2, with 8 bases aligning to TRBD1. Germline V gene sequence: CDR1 LNHDA, CDR2 SQIVND (reference sequence). There are 15 residues in the CDR3. Losses at the gene ends were 5 bases for V and 0 bases for J; bases not matched to a gene: 5. The DNA for the CDR3 is TGTGCCAGTAGTCCACAGGGGGAAGCTAACTATGGCTACACCTTC. As protein: CASSPQGEANYGYTF.

This clone was seen more than once but under ten times. The genes are TRBV7-2 and TRBJ1-5; D possibly corresponds to TRBD1 (5 bases). The CDR3 consists of 16 residues. CDR1 is SGHTA, CDR2 FQGNSA, per germline. V was shortened by 0 bases and J by 7 bases, with 16 bases between the two germline ends. CDR3 sequence: CASSLAGQGFGQPQHF. The CDR3 DNA follows: TGTGCCAGCAGCTTAGCAGGGCAGGGTTTCGGCCAGCCCCAGCATTTT.

This rearrangement joins TRBV28 to TRBJ2-4, with 7 nucleotides matching TRBD2. V was clipped by 5 bases and J by 0 bases; unmatched bases: 7. Per the germline V gene, CDR1 is MDHEN and CDR2 is SYDVKM. The CDR3 is 16 residues long. The CDR3, as DNA: TGTGCCAGCAGTCCCCTAGCGGACCTAGCCAAAAACATTCAGTACTTC. Translating gives CASSPLADLAKNIQYF.

This chain joins TRBV28 and TRBJ2-1; 13 nucleotides line up with TRBD2. With 7 bases clipped from V and 3 bases from J, the junction kept 6 bases outside the gene matches. Germline V gives CDR1 MDHEN, CDR2 SYDVKM. The CDR3 consists of 16 residues. CDR3 nucleotides: TGTGCCAGCACCAGGACTAGCGGGAGTATCTACAATGAGCAGTTCTTC. This gives the protein CASTRTSGSIYNEQFF.

The chain joins TRBV5-5 to TRBJ2-3; 7 bases are a match to TRBD1. The length of the CDR3 is 15 residues. Germline V gene sequence: CDR1 SGHKS, CDR2 YYEKEE (reference sequence). The V gene end was trimmed by 4 bases and the J gene end by 2 bases; junction bases not matched to a gene: 7. CDR3 in amino acids: CASSVTGVYTDTQYF. DNA of the CDR3: TGTGCCAGCAGCGTCACAGGGGTATACACAGATACGCAGTATTTT.

The V gene is TRBV7-2, the J gene TRBJ2-2, with 10 bases lining up with TRBD1. The CDR3 is 16 residues long. The germline CDR1 and CDR2 sequences are SGHTA and FQGNSA. V gave up 5 bases and J gave up 4 bases; unmatched junction bases: 7. This CDR3 is CASSTRQGAVTGELFF. CDR3 nucleotide sequence: TGTGCCAGCAGCACCAGACAGGGGGCGGTCACCGGGGAGCTGTTTTTT.